This T cell receptor beta chain was recovered during a study of neurological immune-mediated disorders. TCRdb called the 5' RACE reads again in MiXCR, with one record for every CDR3 protein. The data show 40,000 or so distinct CDR3 sequences, over 2% seen once. This clonotype was observed at least ten times. The V gene lost 2 bases and the J gene lost 0 bases, with 5 bases spanning the gap. This CDR3 is built from 14 residues. The germline CDR1 and CDR2 sequences are LGHDT and YNNKEL (reference sequence). The sequenced material came from PBMCs. The chain links TRBV3-1 to TRBJ1-3; TRBD1 might be the D (5 bases). The sequence came from a young man with multiple sclerosis. CDR3 region: CASSQTGSGNTIYF. The CDR3 DNA reads as TGTGCCAGCAGCCAAACAGGCTCTGGAAACACCATATATTTT. Together with reference TRBV3-1 and TRBJ1-3, the CDR3 gives the full variable domain: DTAVSQTPKYLVTQMGNDKSIKCEQNLGHDTMYWYKQDSKKFLKIMFSYNNKELIINETVPNRFSPKSPDKAHLNLHINSLELGDSAVYFCASSQTGSGNTIYFGEGSWLTVV.